Shown below are 2 T cell receptor beta chains from a single sample sequenced in a study of cytomegalovirus exposure and HLA in healthy donors. Researchers ran the PCR with 60 Vbeta and 13 Jbeta primers. Some clones are missing from TCRdb's copy, which holds only in-frame ones; the method was immunoSEQ multiplex PCR. The data contain 45,000 to 65,000 clones, 82% of them singletons. The sequencing input was PBMCs. These receptors all stem from a woman under 30 in good health and CMV-seronegative.

This chain links TRBV6-4 with TRBJ1-4; TRBD1 matches at 7 bases. This CDR3 has 14 amino acids. Germline V gives CDR1 MRHNA, CDR2 SNTAGT. The ends lost 2 bases at V and 5 bases at J; junction bases unmatched: 2. The CDR3 nucleotides read TGTGCCAGCAGTGACGGGACAGAAAATGAAAAACTGTTTTTT. Protein product: CASSDGTENEKLFF.

V gene TRBV7-3 combines with J gene TRBJ2-2; D uncertain. The CDR3 runs to 16 residues. The V gene's germline CDR1 is SGHTA and CDR2 FQGTGA. Trimming stripped 4 bases from V and 1 base from J, with 13 bases between. CDR3 sequence (DNA): TGTGCCAGCAGCTCGGGTGTGCTTGGGAACACCGGGGAGCTGTTTTTT. This encodes CASSSGVLGNTGELFF.